The T cell receptor beta chain under discussion was sequenced for a study of cytomegalovirus exposure and HLA in healthy donors. Those who donated were healthy bone marrow donors. Both 60 Vbeta primers and 13 Jbeta primers went into the PCR. Some clones are missing from TCRdb's copy, which holds only in-frame ones; the method was immunoSEQ multiplex PCR. The sample records 40,000 to 55,000 clones, about two thirds being singletons. Only a few counts were recorded for this clone. What it recognizes is unknown. The study, taken as a whole, reports: Information on immune exposure was restricted to one variable (CMV serostatus). DRB1 had the most TCR associations and HLA-C the fewest, a later analysis found, with rates varying by HLA locus.

This clonotype was obtained from a man aged 55 to 70 in good health and CMV-seropositive. Sequenced material: PBMCs.

CDR3 amino acids: CASSQPGTGGSYGYTF. CDR3 nucleotide sequence: TGCGCCAGCAGCCAACCAGGGACAGGGGGCTCCTATGGCTACACCTTC. The J gene is TRBJ1-2, the V gene TRBV4-1, with 12 bases identical to TRBD1. CDR1 is MGHRA and CDR2 is YSYEKL in the germline V gene. The CDR3 length is 16 residues. V lost 2 bases and J lost 4; bases outside the gene matches: 5.